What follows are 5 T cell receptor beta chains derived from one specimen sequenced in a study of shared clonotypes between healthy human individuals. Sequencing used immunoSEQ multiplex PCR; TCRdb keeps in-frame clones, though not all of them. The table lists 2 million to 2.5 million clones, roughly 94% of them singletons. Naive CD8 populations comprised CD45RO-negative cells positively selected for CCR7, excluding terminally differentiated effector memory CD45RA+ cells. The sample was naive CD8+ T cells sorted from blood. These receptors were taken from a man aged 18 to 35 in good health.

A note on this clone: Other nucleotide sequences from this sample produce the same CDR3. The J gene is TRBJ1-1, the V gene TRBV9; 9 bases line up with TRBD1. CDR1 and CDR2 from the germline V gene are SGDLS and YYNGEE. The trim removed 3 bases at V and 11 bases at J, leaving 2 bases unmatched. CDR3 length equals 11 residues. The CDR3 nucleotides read TGTGCCAGCAGCGGGACAGGGGAGGCTTTCTTT. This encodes CASSGTGEAFF.

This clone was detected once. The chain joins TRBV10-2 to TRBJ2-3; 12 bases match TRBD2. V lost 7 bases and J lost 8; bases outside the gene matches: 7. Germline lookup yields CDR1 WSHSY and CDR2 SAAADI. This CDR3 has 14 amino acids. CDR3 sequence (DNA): TGCGCCAGCAATCCCGGACTAGCGGGGAGTACGCAGTATTTT. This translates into CASNPGLAGSTQYF.

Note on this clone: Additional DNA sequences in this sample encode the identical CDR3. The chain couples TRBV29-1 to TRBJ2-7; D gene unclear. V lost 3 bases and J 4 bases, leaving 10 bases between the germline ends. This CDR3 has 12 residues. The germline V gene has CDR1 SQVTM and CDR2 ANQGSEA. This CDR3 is CSVEGSSYEQYF. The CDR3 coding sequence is TGCAGCGTTGAGGGCAGCTCATACGAGCAGTACTTC.

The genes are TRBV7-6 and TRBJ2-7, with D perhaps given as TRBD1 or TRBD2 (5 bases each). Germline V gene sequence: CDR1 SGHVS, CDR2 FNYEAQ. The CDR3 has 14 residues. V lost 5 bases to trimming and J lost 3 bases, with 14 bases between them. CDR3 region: CASSPPGHGYEQYF. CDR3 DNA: TGTGCCAGCAGCCCGCCGGGGCACGGCTACGAGCAGTACTTC.

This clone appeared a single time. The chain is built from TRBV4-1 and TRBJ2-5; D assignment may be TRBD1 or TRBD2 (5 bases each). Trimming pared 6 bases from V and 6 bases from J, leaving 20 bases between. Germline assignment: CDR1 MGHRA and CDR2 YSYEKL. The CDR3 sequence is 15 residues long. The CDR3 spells CASSSRDARIQTQYF. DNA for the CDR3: TGCGCCAGCAGTTCCCGGGACGCCCGTATACAGACCCAGTACTTC.